This T cell receptor (beta chain) was found in a study of T-cell memory formation after mild COVID-19. For the study at large: Each donor largely had its own TCR clusters.

Of note for this clonotype: Its antigen is not known.

MiXCR, applied by TCRdb to the 5' RACE reads, yields one record per CDR3 protein. This sample carries roughly 86,000 distinct CDR3 sequences, over 12% of them seen once, and the ten largest clones take 39%. Findings and limits, study-wide: Day 15 to 85 contractors were CD4/CD8 balanced; later expanders leaned CD4+. The authors did not confirm SARS-CoV-2 specificity of second-wave clones peaking day 37. A subset of responding clones appeared in pre-infection memory, suggesting cross-reactive memory joined.

The V gene end was trimmed by 4 bases and the J gene end by 5 bases; junction bases not matched to a gene: 6. This CDR3 spans 15 amino acids. The TCR was taken from a man aged 18 to 35 who had mild COVID-19 (a few samples of this study predate the infection). Cell type and time point are not known. V gene TRBV12-3 or TRBV12-4 combines with J gene TRBJ1-1; the match to TRBD1 covers 11 bases. Sequencing used PBMCs or a T cell subset sorted from them (not recorded which). The CDR3 DNA sequence: TGTGCCAGCAGTTCCGGACAGGGGGCAGATACTGAAGCTTTCTTT. Translated: CASSSGQGADTEAFF.